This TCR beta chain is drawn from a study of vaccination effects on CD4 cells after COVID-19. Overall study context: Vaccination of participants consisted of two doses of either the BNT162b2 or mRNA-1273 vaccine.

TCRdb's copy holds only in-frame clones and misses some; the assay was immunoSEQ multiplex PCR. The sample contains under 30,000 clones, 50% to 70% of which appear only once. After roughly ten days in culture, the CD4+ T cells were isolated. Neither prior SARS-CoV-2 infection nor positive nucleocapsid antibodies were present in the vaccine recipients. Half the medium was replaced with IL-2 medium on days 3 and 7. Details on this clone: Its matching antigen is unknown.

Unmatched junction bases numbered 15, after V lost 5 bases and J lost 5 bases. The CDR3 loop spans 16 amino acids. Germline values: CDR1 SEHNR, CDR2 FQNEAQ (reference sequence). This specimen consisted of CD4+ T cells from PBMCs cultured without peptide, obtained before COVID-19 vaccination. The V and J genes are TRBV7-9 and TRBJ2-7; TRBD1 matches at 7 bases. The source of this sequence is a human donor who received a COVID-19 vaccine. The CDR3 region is CASSRERTTGINEQYF. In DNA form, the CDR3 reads TGTGCCAGCAGCCGGGAACGTACGACAGGGATCAACGAGCAGTACTTC. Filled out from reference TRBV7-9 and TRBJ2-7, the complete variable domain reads DTGVSQNPRHKITKRGQNVTFRCDPISEHNRLYWYRQTLGQGPEFLTYFQNEAQLEKSRLLSDRFSAERPKGSFSTLEIQRTEQGDSAMYLCASSRERTTGINEQYFGPGTRLTVT.